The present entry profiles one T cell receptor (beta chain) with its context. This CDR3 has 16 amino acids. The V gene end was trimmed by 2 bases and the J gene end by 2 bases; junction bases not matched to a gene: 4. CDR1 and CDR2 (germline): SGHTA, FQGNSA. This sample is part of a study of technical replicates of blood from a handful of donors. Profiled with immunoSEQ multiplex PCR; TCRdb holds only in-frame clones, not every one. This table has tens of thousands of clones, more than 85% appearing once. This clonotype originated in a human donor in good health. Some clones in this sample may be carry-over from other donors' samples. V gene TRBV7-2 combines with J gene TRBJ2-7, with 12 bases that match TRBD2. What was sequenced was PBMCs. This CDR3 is CASSLSTSGGPYEQYF. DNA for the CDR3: TGTGCCAGCAGCTTATCGACTAGCGGGGGTCCCTACGAGCAGTACTTC.